Listed here are 10 T cell receptor beta chains from one sample, sequenced in a study of T cell responses to AZD1222 COVID-19 vaccine. Some clones are missing from TCRdb's copy, which holds only in-frame ones; the method was immunoSEQ multiplex PCR. The sample includes roughly 180,000 clones, 87% seen only once; the top ten take 2.6%. The specimen was peripheral blood, collected on day 0 of AZD1222 vaccination. The receptors here all came from an adult in good health.

The chain uses TRBV7-2 and TRBJ1-5; 8 bases agree with TRBD1. Trimming cost V 1 base and J 3 bases; bases outside gene matches: 5. Germline V gene data show CDR1 as SGHTA and CDR2 as FQGNSA. There are 16 residues in the CDR3. CDR3 region: CASSLVTGAYNQPQHF. The CDR3 nucleotides are TGTGCCAGCAGCTTAGTGACAGGGGCCTACAATCAGCCCCAGCATTTT.

The rearrangement joins TRBV5-8 to TRBJ2-7; D may be TRBD1 or TRBD2 (6 bases each). The germline V and J ends were trimmed by 1 base and 6 bases, with 11 bases remaining between them. The CDR3 runs 13 residues. CDR1 and CDR2 from the germline V gene are SGHTS and YDEGEE. Here the CDR3 reads CASSLWGASEQYF. For the CDR3, the DNA is TGTGCCAGCAGCTTGTGGGGGGCCTCCGAGCAGTACTTC.

A single count supports this clone. This chain joins TRBV18 and TRBJ1-4; TRBD1 might be the D (6 bases). From germline, CDR1 is KGHSH and CDR2 LQKENI. Between the trimmed V and J ends, which lost 3 bases and 0 bases, there was a span of 14 bases. The CDR3 has 17 amino acids. The CDR3 is CASSPLPDSPTNEKLFF. The DNA for the CDR3 is TGTGCCAGCTCACCGCTCCCGGACAGCCCAACTAATGAAAAACTGTTTTTT.

The chain carries TRBV7-2 and TRBJ1-3, with a possible D match to TRBD1 (5 bases). CDR1 and CDR2 (germline): SGHTA, FQGNSA. Trimming took 5 bases from V and 2 from J, leaving 13 bases between them. The CDR3 runs 15 residues. DNA of the CDR3: TGTGCCAGCAGCCGGACGACAGTGACTGGAAACACCATATATTTT. It specifies CASSRTTVTGNTIYF.

The chain joins TRBV5-4 to TRBJ2-7, with TRBD2 matching 14 bases. After removal of 4 bases from V and 4 bases from J, the junction contained 4 bases not matched to a gene. The CDR3 consists of 15 residues. The germline V gene has CDR1 SGHNT and CDR2 YYREEE (reference sequence). The CDR3 DNA sequence: TGTGCCAGCAGCACTAGACTAGCGGGAGGGTACGAGCAGTACTTC. As protein: CASSTRLAGGYEQYF.

In DNA form, the CDR3 reads TGTGCCAGCAGCTCCGGGCGGGGGGTAAGCTCCTACGAGCAGTACTTC. Translating it yields CASSSGRGVSSYEQYF. V and J are TRBV7-8 and TRBJ2-7; 8 bases fit TRBD2. CDR1 and CDR2 (germline): SGHVS, FQNEAQ. After removal of 4 bases from V and 0 bases from J, the junction contained 8 bases not matched to a gene. CDR3 size: 16 residues.

This chain connects TRBV2 to TRBJ2-3; 10 bases map to TRBD2. In germline, CDR1 is SNHLY, CDR2 FYNNEI. J gave up 0 bases and V 7 bases, and 7 bases lay outside the gene matches. The CDR3 sequence is 16 residues long. CDR3: CASIRTSGASTDTQYF. DNA for the CDR3: TGTGCCAGCATCCGGACTAGCGGAGCTAGCACAGATACGCAGTATTTT.

This chain connects TRBV7-9 to TRBJ2-7, with 12 bases lining up with TRBD1. Looked up from germline, CDR1 is SEHNR and CDR2 is FQNEAQ (reference sequence). The V segment lost 5 bases and the J segment 7 bases; nucleotides outside the gene matches: 6. The CDR3 runs 14 residues. CDR3: CASSTGTGGWEQYF. The CDR3 DNA follows: TGTGCCAGCAGCACCGGGACAGGGGGCTGGGAGCAGTACTTC. Filled out from reference TRBV7-9 and TRBJ2-7, the complete variable domain reads DTGVSQNPRHKITKRGQNVTFRCDPISEHNRLYWYRQTLGQGPEFLTYFQNEAQLEKSRLLSDRFSAERPKGSFSTLEIQRTEQGDSAMYLCASSTGTGGWEQYFGPGTRLTVT.

V gene TRBV5-1 combines with J gene TRBJ2-5, with TRBD1 matching over 7 bases. This CDR3 has 14 amino acids. Germline V CDR1 and CDR2: SGHRS, YFSETQ. J gave up 4 bases and V 4 bases, and 7 bases lay outside the gene matches. Here the CDR3 reads CASSRMTGRETQYF. The CDR3 nucleotides read TGCGCCAGCAGCCGAATGACAGGGAGAGAGACCCAGTACTTC.

The chain employs TRBV13 and TRBJ2-1, with 12 bases matching TRBD2. The CDR3 length is 15 residues. The trim removed 2 bases at V and 7 bases at J, leaving 3 bases unmatched. Germline V gene lookup returns CDR1 PRHDT and CDR2 FYEKMQ (reference sequence). This CDR3 reads CASSLTGLAGNEQFF. CDR3 sequence (DNA): TGTGCCAGCAGCTTAACCGGACTAGCGGGAAATGAGCAGTTCTTC.